This T cell receptor (beta chain) is from a study of a mutant IDH1 vaccine in newly diagnosed glioma. Whole-study context: Males made up 62.5% and females roughly 40% of treated patients, whose mean age was roughly 40 years. Patients arrived already treated with radiotherapy, temozolomide, or both, most having had both. Overall study results and limits: Apparently, pseudoprogression bore no relation to changes among the top peripheral T cell clonotypes.

Note on this clone: The antigen is not known.

Trimming pared 6 bases from V and 8 bases from J, leaving 18 bases between. The CDR3 contains 15 residues. Germline CDR1 reads SGHKS; CDR2 reads YYEKEE (reference sequence). The time point: baseline, week 1 (first vaccination visit). The treatment is: pre-vaccination baseline after standard-of-care therapy. Produced via immunoSEQ multiplex PCR; TCRdb's table is partial and in-frame only. The profile shows tens of thousands of clones, roughly 85% of them singletons. The sequence derives from a man between 25 and 39 years old with glioma. The chain uses TRBV5-5 and TRBJ1-6; weak D call: TRBD1 (5 bases). Here the sequenced sample was PBMCs, taken from a glioma patient treated with radiotherapy, temozolomide or both. CDR3 nucleotides: TGTGCCAGCACCGAGGCGGGCAGGGTTCATTCACCCCTCCACTTT. This sequence encodes CASTEAGRVHSPLHF.